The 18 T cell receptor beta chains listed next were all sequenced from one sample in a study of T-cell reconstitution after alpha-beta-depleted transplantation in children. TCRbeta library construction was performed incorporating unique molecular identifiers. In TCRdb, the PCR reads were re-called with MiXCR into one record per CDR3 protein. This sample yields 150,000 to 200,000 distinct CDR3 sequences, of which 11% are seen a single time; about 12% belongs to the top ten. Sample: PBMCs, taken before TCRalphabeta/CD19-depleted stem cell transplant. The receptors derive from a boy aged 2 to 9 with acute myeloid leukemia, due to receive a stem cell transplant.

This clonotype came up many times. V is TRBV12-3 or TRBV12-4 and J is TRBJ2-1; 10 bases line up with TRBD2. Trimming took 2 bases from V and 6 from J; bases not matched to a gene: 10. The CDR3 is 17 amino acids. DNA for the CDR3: TGTGCCAGCAGTTTAAGGTCGATAGCGGGGGGAATCAATGAGCAGTTCTTC. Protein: CASSLRSIAGGINEQFF.

The DNA of the CDR3 is TGTGCCAGCAGCTTTGCGGGACAGGGTCCCTATGGCTACACCTTC. It encodes CASSFAGQGPYGYTF. This chain links TRBV5-6 with TRBJ1-2; 9 bases agree with TRBD1. The germline V gene has CDR1 SGHDT and CDR2 YYEEEE. This CDR3 has 15 amino acids. With V trimmed by 2 bases and J by 4 bases, 6 bases remained unmatched.

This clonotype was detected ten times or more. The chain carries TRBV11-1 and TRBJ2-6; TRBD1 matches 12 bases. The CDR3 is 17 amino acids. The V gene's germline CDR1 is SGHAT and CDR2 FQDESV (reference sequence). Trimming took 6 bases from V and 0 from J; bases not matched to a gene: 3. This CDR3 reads CASRAGQGASGANVLTF. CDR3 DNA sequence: TGTGCCAGCAGGGCGGGACAGGGGGCCTCTGGGGCCAACGTCCTGACTTTC.

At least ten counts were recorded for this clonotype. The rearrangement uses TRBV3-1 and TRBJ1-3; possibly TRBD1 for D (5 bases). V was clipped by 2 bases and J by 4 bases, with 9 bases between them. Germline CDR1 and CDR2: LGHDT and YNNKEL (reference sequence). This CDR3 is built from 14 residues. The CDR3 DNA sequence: TGTGCCAGCAGCCAACCTGGGGGAGGAAACACCATATATTTT. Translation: CASSQPGGGNTIYF.

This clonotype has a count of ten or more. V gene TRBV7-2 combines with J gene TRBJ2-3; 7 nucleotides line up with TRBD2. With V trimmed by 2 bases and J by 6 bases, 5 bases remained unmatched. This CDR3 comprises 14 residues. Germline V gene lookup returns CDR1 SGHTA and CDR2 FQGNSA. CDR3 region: CASSLTGGGDTQYF. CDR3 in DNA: TGTGCCAGCAGCTTAACTGGGGGAGGGGATACGCAGTATTTT.

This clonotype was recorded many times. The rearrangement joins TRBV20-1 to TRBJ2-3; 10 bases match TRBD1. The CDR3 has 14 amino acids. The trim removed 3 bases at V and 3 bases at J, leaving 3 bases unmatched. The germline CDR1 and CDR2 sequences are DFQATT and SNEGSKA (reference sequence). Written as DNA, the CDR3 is TGCAGTGCTAGTTGGGGACAGGGGACAGATACGCAGTATTTT. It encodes CSASWGQGTDTQYF.

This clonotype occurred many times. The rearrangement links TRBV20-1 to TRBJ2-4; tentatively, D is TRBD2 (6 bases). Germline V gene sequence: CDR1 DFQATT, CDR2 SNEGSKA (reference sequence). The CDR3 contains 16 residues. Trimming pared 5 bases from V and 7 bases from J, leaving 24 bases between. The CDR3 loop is CSASPPGLRSGNIQYF. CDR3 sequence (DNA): TGCAGTGCTTCACCACCGGGACTGCGGTCGGGTAACATTCAGTACTTC.

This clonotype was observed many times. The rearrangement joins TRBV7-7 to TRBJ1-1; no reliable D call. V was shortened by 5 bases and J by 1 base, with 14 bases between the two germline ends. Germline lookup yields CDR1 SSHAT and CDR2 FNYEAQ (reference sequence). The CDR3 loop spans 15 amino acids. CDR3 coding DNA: TGTGCCAGCAGCACCTTACAGCTGACGAACACTGAAGCTTTCTTT. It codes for CASSTLQLTNTEAFF. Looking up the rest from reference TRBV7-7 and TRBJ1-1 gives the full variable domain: GAGVSQSPRYKVTKRGQDVTLRCDPISSHATLYWYQQALGQGPEFLTYFNYEAQPDKSGLPSDRFSAERPEGSISTLTIQRTEQRDSAMYRCASSTLQLTNTEAFFGQGTRLTVV.

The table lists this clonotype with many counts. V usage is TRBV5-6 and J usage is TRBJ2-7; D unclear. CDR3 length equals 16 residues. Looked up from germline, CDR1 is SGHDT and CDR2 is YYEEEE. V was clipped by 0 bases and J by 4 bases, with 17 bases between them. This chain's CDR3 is CASSLELPVDGYEQYF. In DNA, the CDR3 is TGTGCCAGCAGCTTGGAACTCCCCGTGGATGGTTACGAGCAGTACTTC.

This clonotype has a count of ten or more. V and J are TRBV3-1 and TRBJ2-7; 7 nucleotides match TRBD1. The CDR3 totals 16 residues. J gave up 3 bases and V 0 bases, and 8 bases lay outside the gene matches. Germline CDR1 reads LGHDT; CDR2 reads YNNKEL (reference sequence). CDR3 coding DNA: TGTGCCAGCAGCCAAGACCCGGGGACAGCTTTCTACGAGCAGTACGTC. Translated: CASSQDPGTAFYEQYV.

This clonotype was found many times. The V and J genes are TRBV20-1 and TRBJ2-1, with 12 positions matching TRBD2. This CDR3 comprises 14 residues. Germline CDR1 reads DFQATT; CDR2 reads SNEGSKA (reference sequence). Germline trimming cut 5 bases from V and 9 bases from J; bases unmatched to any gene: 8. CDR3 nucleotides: TGCAGTGCTCGCGGACTAGCGGGGAGTAGTGAGCAGTTCTTC. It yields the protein CSARGLAGSSEQFF.

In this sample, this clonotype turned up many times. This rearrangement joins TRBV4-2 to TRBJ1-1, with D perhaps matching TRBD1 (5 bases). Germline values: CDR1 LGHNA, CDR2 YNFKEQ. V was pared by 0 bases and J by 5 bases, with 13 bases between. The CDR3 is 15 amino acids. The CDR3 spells CASSQDEGRETEAFF. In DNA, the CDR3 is TGTGCCAGCAGCCAAGATGAGGGGAGGGAAACTGAAGCTTTCTTT.

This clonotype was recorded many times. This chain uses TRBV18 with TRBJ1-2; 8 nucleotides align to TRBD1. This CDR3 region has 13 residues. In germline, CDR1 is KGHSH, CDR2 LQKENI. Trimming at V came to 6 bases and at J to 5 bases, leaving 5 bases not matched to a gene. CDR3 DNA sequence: TGTGCCAGCTCCCAAACAGGGGGGTATGGCTACACCTTC. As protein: CASSQTGGYGYTF.

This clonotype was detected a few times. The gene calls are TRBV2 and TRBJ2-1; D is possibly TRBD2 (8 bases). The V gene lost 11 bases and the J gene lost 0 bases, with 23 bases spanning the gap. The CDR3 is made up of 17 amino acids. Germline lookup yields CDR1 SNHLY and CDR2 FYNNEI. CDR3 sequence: CAQGGGSGAPSYNEQFF. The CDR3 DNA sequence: TGTGCCCAGGGGGGGGGTAGCGGGGCCCCCTCCTACAATGAGCAGTTCTTC. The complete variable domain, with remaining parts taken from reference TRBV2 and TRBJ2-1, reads EPEVTQTPSHQVTQMGQEVILRCVPISNHLYFYWYRQILGQKVEFLVSFYNNEISEKSEIFDDQFSVERPDGSNFTLKIRSTKLEDSAMYFCAQGGGSGAPSYNEQFFGPGTRLTVL.

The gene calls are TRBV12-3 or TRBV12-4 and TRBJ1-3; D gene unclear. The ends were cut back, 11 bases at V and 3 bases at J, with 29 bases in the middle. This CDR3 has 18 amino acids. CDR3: CALSLYPSGVGSGNTIYF. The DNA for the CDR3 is TGTGCCCTCAGTTTATATCCCAGCGGGGTAGGAAGTGGAAACACCATATATTTT.

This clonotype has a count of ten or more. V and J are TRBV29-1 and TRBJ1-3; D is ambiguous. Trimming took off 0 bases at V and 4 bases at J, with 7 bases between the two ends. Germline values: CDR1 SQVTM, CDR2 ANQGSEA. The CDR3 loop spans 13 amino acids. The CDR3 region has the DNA TGCAGCGTTGAAGATTCCGGCGGAAACACCATATATTTT. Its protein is CSVEDSGGNTIYF.

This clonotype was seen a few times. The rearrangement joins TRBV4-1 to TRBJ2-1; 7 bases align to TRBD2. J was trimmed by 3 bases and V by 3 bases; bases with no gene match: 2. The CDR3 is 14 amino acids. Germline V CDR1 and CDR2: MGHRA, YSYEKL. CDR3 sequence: CASSHQRGYNEQFF. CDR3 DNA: TGCGCCAGCAGCCACCAGCGGGGCTACAATGAGCAGTTCTTC.

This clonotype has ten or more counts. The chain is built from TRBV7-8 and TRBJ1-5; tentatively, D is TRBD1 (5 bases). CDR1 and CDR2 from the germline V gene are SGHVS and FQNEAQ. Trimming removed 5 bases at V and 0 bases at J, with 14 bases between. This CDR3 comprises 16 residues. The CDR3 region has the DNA TGTGCCAGCAGCGCTGCGAGGGGTTATAGCAATCAGCCCCAGCATTTT. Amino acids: CASSAARGYSNQPQHF. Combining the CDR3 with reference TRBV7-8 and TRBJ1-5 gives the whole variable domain GAGVSQSPRYKVAKRGQDVALRCDPISGHVSLFWYQQALGQGPEFLTYFQNEAQLDKSGLPSDRFFAERPEGSVSTLKIQRTQQEDSAVYLCASSAARGYSNQPQHFGDGTRLSIL.